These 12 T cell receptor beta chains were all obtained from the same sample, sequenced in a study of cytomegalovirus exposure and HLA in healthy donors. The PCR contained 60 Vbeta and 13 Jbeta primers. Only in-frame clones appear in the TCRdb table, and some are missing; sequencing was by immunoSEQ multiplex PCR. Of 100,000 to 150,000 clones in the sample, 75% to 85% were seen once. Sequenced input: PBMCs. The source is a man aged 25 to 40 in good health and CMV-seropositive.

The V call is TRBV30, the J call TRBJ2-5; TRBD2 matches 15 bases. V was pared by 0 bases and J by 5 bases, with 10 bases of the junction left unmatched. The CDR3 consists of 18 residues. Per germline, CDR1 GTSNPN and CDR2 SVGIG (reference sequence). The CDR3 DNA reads TGTGCCTGGAGTGTCCCGGGACTAGCGGGAGGACCCGGGGAGACCCAGTACTTC. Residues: CAWSVPGLAGGPGETQYF.

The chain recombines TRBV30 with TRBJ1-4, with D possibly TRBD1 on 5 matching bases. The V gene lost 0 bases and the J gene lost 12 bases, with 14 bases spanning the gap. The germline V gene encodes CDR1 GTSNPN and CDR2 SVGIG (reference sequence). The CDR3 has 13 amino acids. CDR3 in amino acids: CAWSVQVLMELFF. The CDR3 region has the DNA TGTGCCTGGAGTGTACAGGTCCTGATGGAACTGTTTTTT. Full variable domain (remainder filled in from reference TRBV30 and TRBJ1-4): SQTIHQWPATLVQPVGSPLSLECTVEGTSNPNLYWYRQAAGRGLQLLFYSVGIGQISSEVPQNLSASRPQDRQFILSSKKLLLSDSGFYLCAWSVQVLMELFFGSGTQLSVL.

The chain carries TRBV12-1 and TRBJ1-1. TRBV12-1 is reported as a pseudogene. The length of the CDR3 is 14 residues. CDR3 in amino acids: CSNPSGGRNTEAFF. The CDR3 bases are TGTTCCAACCCCTCGGGGGGGAGGAACACTGAAGCTTTCTTT.

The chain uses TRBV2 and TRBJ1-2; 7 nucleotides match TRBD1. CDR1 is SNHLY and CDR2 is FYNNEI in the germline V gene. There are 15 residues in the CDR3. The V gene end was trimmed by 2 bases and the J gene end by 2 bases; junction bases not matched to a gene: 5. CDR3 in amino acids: CASSERGGGNYGYTF. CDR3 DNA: TGTGCCAGCAGTGAAAGAGGGGGCGGAAACTATGGCTACACCTTC.

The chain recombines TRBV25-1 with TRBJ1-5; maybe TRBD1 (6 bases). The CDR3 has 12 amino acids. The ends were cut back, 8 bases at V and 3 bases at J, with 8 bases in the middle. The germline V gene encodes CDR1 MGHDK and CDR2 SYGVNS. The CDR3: CASGQSNQPQHF. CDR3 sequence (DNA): TGTGCCAGCGGACAGTCCAATCAGCCCCAGCATTTT.

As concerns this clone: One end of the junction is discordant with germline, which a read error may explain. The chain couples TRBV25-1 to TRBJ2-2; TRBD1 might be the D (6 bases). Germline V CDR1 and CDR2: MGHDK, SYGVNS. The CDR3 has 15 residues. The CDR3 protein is CASSQGGRNAGELFF. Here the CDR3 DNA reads TGTGCCAGCAGTCAAGGGGGTCGGAACGCCGGGGAGCTGTTTTTT.

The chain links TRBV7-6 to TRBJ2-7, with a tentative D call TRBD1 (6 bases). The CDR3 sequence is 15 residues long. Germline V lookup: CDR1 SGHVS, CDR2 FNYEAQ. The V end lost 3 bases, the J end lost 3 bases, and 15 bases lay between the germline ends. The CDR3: CASSFEAGVSYEQYF. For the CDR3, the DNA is TGTGCCAGCAGCTTCGAAGCAGGGGTGAGCTACGAGCAGTACTTC.

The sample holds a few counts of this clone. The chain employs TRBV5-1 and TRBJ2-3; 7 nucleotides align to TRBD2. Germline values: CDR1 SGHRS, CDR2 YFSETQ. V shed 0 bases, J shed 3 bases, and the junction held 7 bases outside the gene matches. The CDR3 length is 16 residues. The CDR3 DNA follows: TGCGCCAGCAGCTTGGGGGGACTAACTAGAACAGATACGCAGTATTTT. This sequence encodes CASSLGGLTRTDTQYF. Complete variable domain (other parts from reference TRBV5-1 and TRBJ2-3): KAGVTQTPRYLIKTRGQQVTLSCSPISGHRSVSWYQQTPGQGLQFLFEYFSETQRNKGNFPGRFSGRQFSNSRSEMNVSTLELGDSALYLCASSLGGLTRTDTQYFGPGTRLTVL.

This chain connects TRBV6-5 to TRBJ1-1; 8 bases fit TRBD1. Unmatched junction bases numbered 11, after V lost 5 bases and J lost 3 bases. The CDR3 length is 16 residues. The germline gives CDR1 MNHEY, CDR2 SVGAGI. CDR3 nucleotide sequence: TGTGCCAGCAGTAACTTACCCAGGGGGCTGGACACTGAAGCTTTCTTT. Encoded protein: CASSNLPRGLDTEAFF.

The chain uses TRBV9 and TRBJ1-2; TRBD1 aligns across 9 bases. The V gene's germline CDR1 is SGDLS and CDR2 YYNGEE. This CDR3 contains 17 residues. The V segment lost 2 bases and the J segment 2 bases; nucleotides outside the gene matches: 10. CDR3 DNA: TGTGCCAGCAGCGTCGGGTCAATGGGACAGGGAAACTATGGCTACACCTTC. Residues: CASSVGSMGQGNYGYTF.

The CDR3 sequence is CASSKSGRVLAKNIQYF. CDR3 DNA sequence: TGTGCCAGTAGTAAATCGGGCAGGGTATTAGCCAAAAACATTCAGTACTTC. J is TRBJ2-4 and V is TRBV19, with D perhaps matching TRBD1 (5 bases). This CDR3 region has 17 residues. V lost 4 bases and J lost 0, with 16 bases in between. CDR1 is LNHDA, CDR2 SQIVND, per germline (reference sequence).

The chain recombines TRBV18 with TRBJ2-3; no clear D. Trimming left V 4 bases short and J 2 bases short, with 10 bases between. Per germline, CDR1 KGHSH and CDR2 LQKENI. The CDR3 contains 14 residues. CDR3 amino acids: CASSLERFTDTQYF. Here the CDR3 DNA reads TGTGCCAGCTCACTGGAGAGATTCACAGATACGCAGTATTTT. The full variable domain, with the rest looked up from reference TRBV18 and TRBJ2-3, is NAGVMQNPRHLVRRRGQEARLRCSPMKGHSHVYWYRQLPEEGLKFMVYLQKENIIDESGMPKERFSAEFPKEGPSILRIQQVVRGDSAAYFCASSLERFTDTQYFGPGTRLTVL.